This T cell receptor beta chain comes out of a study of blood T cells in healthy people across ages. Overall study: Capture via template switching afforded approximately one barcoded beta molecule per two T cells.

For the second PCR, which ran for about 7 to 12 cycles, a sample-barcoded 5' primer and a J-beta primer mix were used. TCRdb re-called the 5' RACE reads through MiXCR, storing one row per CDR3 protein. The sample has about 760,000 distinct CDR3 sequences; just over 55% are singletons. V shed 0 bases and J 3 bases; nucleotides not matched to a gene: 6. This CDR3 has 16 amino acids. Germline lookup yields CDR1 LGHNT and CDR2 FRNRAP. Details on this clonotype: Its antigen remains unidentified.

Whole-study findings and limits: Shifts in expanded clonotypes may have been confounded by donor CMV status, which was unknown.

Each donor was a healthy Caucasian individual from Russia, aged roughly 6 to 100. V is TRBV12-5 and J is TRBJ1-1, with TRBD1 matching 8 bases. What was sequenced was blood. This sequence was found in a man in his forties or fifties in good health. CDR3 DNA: TGTGCTAGTGGTTTGGTGCAGGACAGGGTCGACACTGAAGCTTTCTTT. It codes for CASGLVQDRVDTEAFF.